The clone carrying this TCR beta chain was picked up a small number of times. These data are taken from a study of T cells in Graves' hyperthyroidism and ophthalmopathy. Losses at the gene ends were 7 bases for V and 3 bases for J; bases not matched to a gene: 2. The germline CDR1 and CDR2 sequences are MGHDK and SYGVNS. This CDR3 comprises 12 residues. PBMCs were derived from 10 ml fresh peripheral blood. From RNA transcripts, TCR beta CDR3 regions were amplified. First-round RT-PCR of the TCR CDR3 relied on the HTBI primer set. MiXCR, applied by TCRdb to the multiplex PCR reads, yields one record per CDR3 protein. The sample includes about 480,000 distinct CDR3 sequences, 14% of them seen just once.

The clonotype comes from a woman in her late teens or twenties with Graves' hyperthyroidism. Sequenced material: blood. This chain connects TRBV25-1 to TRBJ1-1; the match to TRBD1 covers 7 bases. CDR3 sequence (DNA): TGTGCCAGCAAGGGACAGCACACTGAAGCTTTCTTT. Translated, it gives CASKGQHTEAFF.